This entry lists 20 T cell receptor beta chains sequenced from one sample in a study of T cell repertoires in ileal Crohn's disease. The table came from immunoSEQ multiplex PCR; TCRdb's copy has only in-frame clones and leaves some out. The table includes tens of thousands of clones, about 81% detected once. Sample: ileal tissue. Source of these receptors: an adult with Crohn's disease.

This clone has only one observation. This rearrangement joins TRBV6-1 to TRBJ2-5, with TRBD2 identical over 10 bases. V shed 10 bases, J shed 0 bases, and the junction held 5 bases outside the gene matches. The germline CDR1 and CDR2 sequences are MNHNS and SASEGT. The CDR3 loop spans 14 amino acids. The CDR3 loop is CATLTSGDQETQYF. CDR3 sequence (DNA): TGTGCCACCCTAACTAGCGGGGACCAAGAGACCCAGTACTTC.

The chain is built from TRBV5-1 and TRBJ1-2, with 10 nucleotides matching TRBD1. This CDR3 spans 14 amino acids. V lost 3 bases and J lost 8; bases outside the gene matches: 7. Germline CDR1 SGHRS, CDR2 YFSETQ. CDR3: CASSSGQGDQGYTF. CDR3 DNA: TGCGCCAGCAGCTCCGGACAGGGGGATCAGGGCTACACCTTC. Using reference TRBV5-1 and TRBJ1-2 for the parts outside the CDR3, the full variable domain is KAGVTQTPRYLIKTRGQQVTLSCSPISGHRSVSWYQQTPGQGLQFLFEYFSETQRNKGNFPGRFSGRQFSNSRSEMNVSTLELGDSALYLCASSSGQGDQGYTFGSGTRLTVV.

This chain joins TRBV11-2 and TRBJ2-7; D unresolved. The CDR3 loop spans 13 amino acids. Germline V CDR1 and CDR2: SGHAT, FQNNGV. Trimming shortened V by 1 base and J by 4 bases, and 8 bases separated the two germline ends. The CDR3 reads CASSLGLLYEQYF. CDR3 nucleotide sequence: TGTGCCAGCAGCTTAGGTCTTTTATACGAGCAGTACTTC.

This chain uses TRBV5-1 with TRBJ2-3; 9 bases fit TRBD2. The CDR3 runs 15 residues. The V gene's germline CDR1 is SGHRS and CDR2 YFSETQ. V shed 0 bases, J shed 5 bases, and the junction held 4 bases outside the gene matches. The CDR3, as DNA: TGCGCCAGCAGCTTGGATAGCGGGGGCTTAGATACGCAGTATTTT. Its translation: CASSLDSGGLDTQYF.

This clone was recorded only once. This sequence joins TRBV4-1 and TRBJ2-7, with TRBD1 matching over 9 bases. J was trimmed by 4 bases and V by 4 bases; bases with no gene match: 8. The CDR3 has 15 amino acids. Looked up from germline, CDR1 is MGHRA and CDR2 is YSYEKL. The chain's CDR3 is CASSPAGTGYYEQYF. CDR3 coding DNA: TGCGCCAGCAGCCCAGCCGGGACAGGGTATTACGAGCAGTACTTC.

The chain couples TRBV7-9 to TRBJ1-6, with TRBD1 identical over 7 bases. The CDR3 runs 19 residues. V was clipped by 4 bases and J by 5 bases; unmatched bases: 17. Germline CDR1 SEHNR, CDR2 FQNEAQ (reference sequence). CDR3 protein: CASSWGTEGARTNNSPLHF. The CDR3 DNA follows: TGTGCCAGCAGCTGGGGAACAGAGGGGGCTCGAACGAATAATTCACCCCTCCACTTT.

V gene TRBV29-1 combines with J gene TRBJ1-4; no reliable D call. This CDR3 comprises 13 residues. The V and J ends lost 2 bases and 5 bases respectively, with 9 bases between them. Germline V gives CDR1 SQVTM, CDR2 ANQGSEA. CDR3 amino acids: CSVEPGPNEKLFF. CDR3 bases: TGCAGCGTTGAACCAGGTCCGAATGAAAAACTGTTTTTT.

The V and J genes are TRBV5-1 and TRBJ2-5; 10 nucleotides match TRBD1. After removal of 3 bases from V and 7 bases from J, the junction contained 6 bases not matched to a gene. There are 14 residues in the CDR3. Germline CDR1 reads SGHRS; CDR2 reads YFSETQ. CDR3 bases: TGCGCCAGCAGCTCGACAGGGGGCGCGGGGACCCAGTACTTC. It codes for CASSSTGGAGTQYF.

The J gene is TRBJ1-5, the V gene TRBV5-1; a possible D gene is TRBD1 (6 bases). Looked up from germline, CDR1 is SGHRS and CDR2 is YFSETQ. The CDR3 contains 16 residues. V was clipped by 0 bases and J by 0 bases, with 10 bases between them. CDR3: CASSLGDTNSNQPQHF. As DNA, the CDR3 is TGCGCCAGCAGCTTGGGGGACACCAATAGCAATCAGCCCCAGCATTTT.

The chain joins TRBV27 to TRBJ1-2, with D perhaps matching TRBD1 (6 bases). Per germline, CDR1 MNHEY and CDR2 SMNVEV (reference sequence). Trimming cost V 3 bases and J 4 bases, with 9 bases left between them. The CDR3 has 13 amino acids. The CDR3 DNA sequence: TGTGCCAGCAGTTTCTCAGGGGCCTATGGCTACACCTTC. Translating gives CASSFSGAYGYTF.

The J gene is TRBJ1-6, the V gene TRBV4-1; 10 nucleotides agree with TRBD1. After removal of 1 base from V and 7 bases from J, the junction contained 10 bases not matched to a gene. This CDR3 comprises 18 residues. The germline V gene has CDR1 MGHRA and CDR2 YSYEKL. CDR3 coding DNA: TGCGCCAGCAGCCAAGGGTGGGGACAGGGGAAAAAAAATTCACCCCTCCACTTT. Translation gives CASSQGWGQGKKNSPLHF.

As DNA, the CDR3 is TGTGCCAGTAAACCTGTAGGGACAGGGGATGGCTACACCTTC. It specifies CASKPVGTGDGYTF. The J gene is TRBJ1-2, the V gene TRBV19; 10 nucleotides line up with TRBD1. Germline CDR1 and CDR2: LNHDA and SQIVND (reference sequence). The CDR3 covers 14 residues. With V trimmed by 7 bases and J by 6 bases, 8 bases remained unmatched. The full variable domain, completed using reference TRBV19 and TRBJ1-2, is DGGITQSPKYLFRKEGQNVTLSCEQNLNHDAMYWYRQDPGQGLRLIYYSQIVNDFQKGDIAEGYSVSREKKESFPLTVTSAQKNPTAFYLCASKPVGTGDGYTFGSGTRLTVV.

The chain links TRBV18 to TRBJ1-3; tentatively, D is TRBD1 (5 bases). Germline V CDR1 and CDR2: KGHSH, LQKENI. V lost 3 bases and J 0 bases, leaving 18 bases between the germline ends. The CDR3 extends over 18 amino acids. CDR3 sequence reads: CASSPPGLRGSSGNTIYF. The CDR3 coding sequence is TGTGCCAGCTCACCTCCGGGGCTGCGGGGGAGCTCTGGAAACACCATATATTTT.

V is TRBV19 and J is TRBJ1-6; no clear D. The length of the CDR3 is 14 residues. Germline V CDR1 and CDR2: LNHDA, SQIVND (reference sequence). V dropped 2 bases and J dropped 6 bases, with 8 bases sitting between them. CDR3: CASSIQVANSPLHF. Here the CDR3 DNA reads TGTGCCAGTAGTATACAGGTTGCTAATTCACCCCTCCACTTT.

This rearrangement joins TRBV6-1 to TRBJ2-3; 11 positions match TRBD2. Unmatched junction bases numbered 2, after V lost 2 bases and J lost 4 bases. The CDR3 length is 15 residues. The germline gives CDR1 MNHNS, CDR2 SASEGT. The CDR3 DNA follows: TGTGCCAGCAGTGAAATTAGCGGGGGGGCAGATACGCAGTATTTT. The encoded protein is CASSEISGGADTQYF.

This clone was detected a few times. The chain couples TRBV5-1 to TRBJ2-7; 8 bases are shared with TRBD1. CDR1 is SGHRS and CDR2 is YFSETQ in the germline V gene. Trimming took 4 bases from V and 5 from J; bases not matched to a gene: 8. This CDR3 comprises 14 residues. The CDR3 loop reads CASSPGQGANEQYF. The CDR3 DNA reads as TGCGCCAGCAGCCCTGGACAGGGAGCCAACGAGCAGTACTTC.

The CDR3 DNA reads TGCGCCAGCAGCTTGGAACAGGGGAGTGGGTATGGCTACACCTTC. The encoded protein is CASSLEQGSGYGYTF. This rearrangement joins TRBV5-1 to TRBJ1-2; 7 bases agree with TRBD1. The germline V gene has CDR1 SGHRS and CDR2 YFSETQ. The V gene end was trimmed by 0 bases and the J gene end by 5 bases; junction bases not matched to a gene: 7. The CDR3 contains 15 residues.

The chain combines TRBV5-1 with TRBJ1-2; 9 positions agree with TRBD1. The CDR3 length is 14 residues. The germline V gene encodes CDR1 SGHRS and CDR2 YFSETQ. V shed 4 bases and J 8 bases; nucleotides not matched to a gene: 9. This CDR3 is CASSPGQGIEGYTF. The CDR3 nucleotides are TGCGCCAGCAGCCCGGGACAGGGAATAGAGGGCTACACCTTC.

The chain couples TRBV19 to TRBJ1-1; D possibly corresponds to TRBD1 (5 bases). Germline V CDR1 and CDR2: LNHDA, SQIVND (reference sequence). V lost 1 base and J 2 bases, leaving 11 bases between the germline ends. CDR3 length equals 15 residues. The CDR3 here is CASSIAPWGNTEAFF. CDR3 sequence (DNA): TGTGCCAGTAGTATAGCACCATGGGGCAACACTGAAGCTTTCTTT.

J is TRBJ1-2 and V is TRBV11-2; D may be TRBD1 (5 bases). CDR3 length: 13 residues. Germline V gene lookup returns CDR1 SGHAT and CDR2 FQNNGV. V was shortened by 6 bases and J by 5 bases, with 13 bases between the two germline ends. The CDR3 DNA reads TGTGCCAGCAGTTCAAGACAGTGGTATGGCTACACCTTC. This gives the protein CASSSRQWYGYTF.